Included here is one T cell receptor (beta chain) sequence, with context. Its specificity is not known. One heparinised blood draw, averaging about 100 mL, came from each donor. This sample was included in a study of beta chain features in type 1 diabetes. Study-level findings and limits: Cells that show high TCR expression could be over-represented by cDNA sequencing. Shortening that was moderate but significant affected the TCRB CDR3s of Type 1 diabetes patients in all four CD4+ subsets. PCR might favor shorter templates, but any such skew would affect patients and controls equally.

V was clipped by 8 bases and J by 3 bases; unmatched bases: 6. CDR3 length equals 13 residues. Germline lookup yields CDR1 MNHEY and CDR2 SVGAGI. Every bit of the isolated RNA underwent reverse transcription, so sequencing read expressed TCRB transcripts. Here immunoSEQ multiplex PCR was the method, and the copy in TCRdb shows in-frame clones only, minus some. The table has around 400,000 clones, roughly 12% seen once. The sequenced sample consisted of naive CD4+ T cells from blood. The sequence was collected from a man younger than 30 in good health. This chain links TRBV6-5 with TRBJ1-1; 7 bases map to TRBD1. The CDR3 is CASFLGGYTEAFF. CDR3 nucleotide sequence: TGTGCCAGCTTCCTAGGGGGCTACACTGAAGCTTTCTTT.